This T cell receptor (beta chain) was profiled in a study of T cell changes during pregnancy in multiple sclerosis. The table came from immunoSEQ multiplex PCR; TCRdb's copy has only in-frame clones and leaves some out. The table has under 70,000 clones, 91% seen once; the top ten hold 0.6% to 0.9%. The CDR3 sequence is 14 residues long. The trim removed 4 bases at V and 5 bases at J, leaving 7 bases unmatched. The V gene's germline CDR1 is SGHNT and CDR2 YYREEE (reference sequence). The J gene is TRBJ2-3, the V gene TRBV5-4, with 7 bases that match TRBD2. This sample comprised CD4+ T cells from peripheral blood mononuclear cells, obtained in the first trimester of pregnancy. This sequence originates from a female donor with multiple sclerosis, enrolled in a pregnancy study. The CDR3 coding sequence is TGTGCCAGCAGCCGGCCGGGACTAAGAGATACGCAGTATTTT. This encodes CASSRPGLRDTQYF. The full variable domain, in which reference TRBV5-4 and TRBJ2-3 provide the parts outside the CDR3, is ETGVTQSPTHLIKTRGQQVTLRCSSQSGHNTVSWYQQALGQGPQFIFQYYREEENGRGNFPPRFSGLQFPNYSSELNVNALELDDSALYLCASSRPGLRDTQYFGPGTRLTVL.